Listed below are T cell receptor beta chains from one sample, sequenced in a study of CD8+ T cells in alopecia areata. Using immunoSEQ multiplex PCR, the repertoire was profiled, and TCRdb retains in-frame clones only, with some absent. Of about 91,000 clones listed, roughly 47% are singletons. Sequencing was performed on CD4+ T cells sorted from blood. These TCRs come from a human donor with alopecia areata. Both conserved end residues are trimmed from each CDR3. Fields, in order: V gene, CDR3 protein.

>TRBV4-1
ASTVLRQGYEQY
>TRBV29-1
SVRSRLAKNIQY
>TRBV27
ASSGRSWDTEAF
>TRBV7-2
ASSLDPREETQY
>TRBV18
ASSPSSTDTQY
>TRBV29-1
SVRYTGELF
>TRBV10-2
ASGDRAETEAF
>TRBV29-1
SVVQGPPYEQY
>TRBV7-9
ASSLGLAADEQF
>TRBV6-5
ASSDSDTQY
>TRBV29-1
SVEVGYGYT
>TRBV30
AWTAGGTDTQY
>TRBV6-6
ASSYAGSDTEAF
>TRBV25-1
ASSEQEGGHYEQY
>TRBV5-1
ASSLLRSSGANVLT
>TRBV18
ASSPNEGNEQF
>TRBV6-6
ASSYVGKAGDEQF
>TRBV10-3
AIRAGTDSNQPQH
>TRBV27
ASAGASNTGELF
>TRBV29-1
SVQGAEAF
>TRBV11-2
ASSFPFGGRTKNIQY
>TRBV2
ASGEGDTEAF
>TRBV29-1
SVEDRRRSNEQF
>TRBV29-1
SVRTSGRGEQY
>TRBV29-1
SATGTSNYGYT
>TRBV11-2
ASTPRTMAGGLYEQF
>TRBV20-1
SVNSYGYT
>TRBV4-3
ASSQGNGRRITDTQY
>TRBV5-1
ASSLGTDGYT
>TRBV29-1
SVSTATGANVLT
>TRBV30
AWETSSYEQY
>TRBV2
ASSEDLPSTDTQY
>TRBV5-1
ASSSGRNNSPLH